The 6 T cell receptor beta chains below all came from one sample that was sequenced in a study of blood T cell repertoires in COVID-19 (TCRdb year 2020). Libraries were built with the immunoSEQ multiplex PCR assay. The table was pulled from immuneACCESS by TCRdb, which kept in-frame rearrangements only. Such tables lose some clones; where checked, under half of the loss comes from unresolved V genes, and the rest has no known cause. The sample data list some 200,000 clones, and around 82% of these were observed just once. 12% of the sample rests with the top ten. The specimen sequenced was PBMCs or T cells enriched from blood (not recorded which). These receptors were taken from a man aged 40-55 years who had recovered from COVID-19.

This clone was observed a handful of times. The V and J genes are TRBV13 and TRBJ1-1; D is possibly TRBD1 (6 bases). The CDR3 runs to 13 residues. The V end lost 5 bases, the J end lost 4 bases, and 11 bases lay between the germline ends. The germline gives CDR1 PRHDT, CDR2 FYEKMQ (reference sequence). The CDR3: CASSRDKPTEAFF. CDR3 nucleotides: TGTGCCAGCAGCCGGGACAAACCCACTGAAGCTTTCTTT.

The genes are TRBV20-1 and TRBJ1-2; D gene uncertain. The CDR3 has 8 amino acids. Germline CDR1 and CDR2: DFQATT and SNEGSKA (reference sequence). Trimming took off 5 bases at V and 13 bases at J, with 8 bases between the two ends. CDR3 amino acids: CSAPEGTF. The CDR3 DNA reads as TGCAGTGCTCCTGAGGGCACCTTC.

The V call is TRBV12-3 or TRBV12-4, the J call TRBJ2-2, with 8 bases aligning to TRBD2. J was trimmed by 5 bases and V by 6 bases; bases with no gene match: 2. The CDR3 spans 13 residues. The CDR3: CASRVAGTGELFF. CDR3 nucleotide sequence: TGTGCCAGCAGGGTAGCGGGAACCGGGGAGCTGTTTTTT.

The rearrangement joins TRBV27 to TRBJ2-7; 9 nucleotides line up with TRBD2. Germline V gene lookup returns CDR1 MNHEY and CDR2 SMNVEV (reference sequence). The CDR3 is 14 residues long. V gave up 7 bases and J gave up 3 bases; unmatched junction bases: 7. The CDR3, as DNA: TGTGCCAGCATAGTCCTAGCGGGATTCTACGAGCAGTACTTC. It encodes CASIVLAGFYEQYF.

The V call is TRBV30, the J call TRBJ2-7, with TRBD2 matching over 7 bases. The trim removed 3 bases at V and 2 bases at J, leaving 4 bases unmatched. The CDR3 runs to 13 residues. Germline lookup yields CDR1 GTSNPN and CDR2 SVGIG (reference sequence). CDR3 residues: CAWRSGGTYEQYF. As DNA, the CDR3 is TGTGCCTGGAGGTCGGGAGGCACCTACGAGCAGTACTTC.

The chain recombines TRBV9 with TRBJ2-7; 7 bases agree with TRBD1. CDR3 length equals 17 residues. The germline V gene has CDR1 SGDLS and CDR2 YYNGEE. V was clipped by 0 bases and J by 1 base; unmatched bases: 10. Here the CDR3 DNA reads TGTGCCAGCAGCGTAGGGCCCCCTTCGACAGGGTCCTACGAGCAGTACTTC. The encoded protein is CASSVGPPSTGSYEQYF.